A few counts support the clone carrying this T cell receptor (beta chain). What it recognizes is unknown. This sample is drawn from a study of regulatory dendritic cells for organ transplantation. Whole-study findings and limits: Mature dendritic cells appeared to drive more memory CD8+ clonal expansion than regulatory ones. Memory T cells were less diverse than naive, with memory CD8+ most oligoclonal.

Assay: immunoSEQ multiplex PCR; the TCRdb copy retains only in-frame clones and omits some. The sample includes around 19,000 clones, around three quarters of them seen just once. J was trimmed by 9 bases and V by 1 base; bases with no gene match: 6. The CDR3 covers 15 residues. Germline CDR1 reads SGHTA; CDR2 reads FQGNSA. CD4+ or CD8+ T cells were sorted as naive CD45RA+ or memory CD45RO+. Sequences were obtained from memory CD4+ T cells from blood. Subset defined: CD45RO+ memory T cells. This chain links TRBV7-2 with TRBJ2-4; 10 nucleotides match TRBD1. The receptor's source is a human donor in good health. The CDR3 sequence is CASSLGTGGQGIQYF. Here the CDR3 DNA reads TGTGCCAGCAGCTTAGGGACAGGGGGTCAAGGCATTCAGTACTTC.